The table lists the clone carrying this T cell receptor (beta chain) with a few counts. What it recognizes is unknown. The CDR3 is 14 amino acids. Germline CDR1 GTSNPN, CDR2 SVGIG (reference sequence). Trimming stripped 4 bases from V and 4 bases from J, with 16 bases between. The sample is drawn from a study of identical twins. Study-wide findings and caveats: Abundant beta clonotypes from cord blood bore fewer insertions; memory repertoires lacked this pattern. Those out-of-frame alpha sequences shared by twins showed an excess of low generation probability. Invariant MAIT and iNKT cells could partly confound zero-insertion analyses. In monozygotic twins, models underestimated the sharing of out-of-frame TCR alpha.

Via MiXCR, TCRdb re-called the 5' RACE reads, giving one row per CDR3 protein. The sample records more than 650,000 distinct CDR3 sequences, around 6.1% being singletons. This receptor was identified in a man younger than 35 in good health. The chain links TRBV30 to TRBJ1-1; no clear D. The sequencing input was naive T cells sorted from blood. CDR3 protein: CAWINSQTGTEAFF. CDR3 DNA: TGTGCCTGGATTAACAGCCAGACGGGCACTGAAGCTTTCTTT. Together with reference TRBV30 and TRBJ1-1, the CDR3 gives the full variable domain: SQTIHQWPATLVQPVGSPLSLECTVEGTSNPNLYWYRQAAGRGLQLLFYSVGIGQISSEVPQNLSASRPQDRQFILSSKKLLLSDSGFYLCAWINSQTGTEAFFGQGTRLTVV.